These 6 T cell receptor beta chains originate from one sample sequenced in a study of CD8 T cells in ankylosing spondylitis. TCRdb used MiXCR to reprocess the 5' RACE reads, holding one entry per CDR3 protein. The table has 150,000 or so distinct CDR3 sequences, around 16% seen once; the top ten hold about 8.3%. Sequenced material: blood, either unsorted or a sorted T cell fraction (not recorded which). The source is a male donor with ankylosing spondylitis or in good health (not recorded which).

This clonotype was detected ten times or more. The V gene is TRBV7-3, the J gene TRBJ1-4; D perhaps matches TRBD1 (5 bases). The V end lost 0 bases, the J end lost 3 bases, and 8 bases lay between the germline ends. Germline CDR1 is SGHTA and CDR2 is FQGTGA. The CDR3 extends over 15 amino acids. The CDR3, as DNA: TGTGCCAGCAGCTTAACAGGGGCAGCTAATGAAAAACTGTTTTTT. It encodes CASSLTGAANEKLFF.

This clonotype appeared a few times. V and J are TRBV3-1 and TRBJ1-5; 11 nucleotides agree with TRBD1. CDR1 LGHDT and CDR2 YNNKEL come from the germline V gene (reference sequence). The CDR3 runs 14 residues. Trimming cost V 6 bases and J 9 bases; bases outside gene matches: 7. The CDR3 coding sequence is TGTGCCAGCAGTACCGGGACAGGGGGAGGGCCCCAGCATTTT. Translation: CASSTGTGGGPQHF.

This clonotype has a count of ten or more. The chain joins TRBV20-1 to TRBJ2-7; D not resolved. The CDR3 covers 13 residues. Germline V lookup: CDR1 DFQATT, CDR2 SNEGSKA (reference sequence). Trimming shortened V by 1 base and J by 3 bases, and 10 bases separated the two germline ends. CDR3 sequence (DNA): TGCAGTGCTAGAGGATTGGATAGCTACGAGCAGTACTTC. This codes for CSARGLDSYEQYF.

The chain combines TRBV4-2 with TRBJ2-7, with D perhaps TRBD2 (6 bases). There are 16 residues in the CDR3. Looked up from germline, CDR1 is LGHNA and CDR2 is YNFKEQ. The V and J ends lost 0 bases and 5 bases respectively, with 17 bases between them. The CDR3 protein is CASSQEGRGITHEQYF. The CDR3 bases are TGTGCCAGCAGCCAAGAGGGGCGCGGGATTACCCACGAGCAGTACTTC.

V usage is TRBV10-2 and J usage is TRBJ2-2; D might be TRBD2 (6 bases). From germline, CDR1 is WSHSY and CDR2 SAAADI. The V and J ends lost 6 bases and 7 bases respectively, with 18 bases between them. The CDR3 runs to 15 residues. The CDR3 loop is CASSPGLGVIGELFF. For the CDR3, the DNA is TGCGCCAGCAGCCCGGGACTTGGGGTTATCGGGGAGCTGTTTTTT.

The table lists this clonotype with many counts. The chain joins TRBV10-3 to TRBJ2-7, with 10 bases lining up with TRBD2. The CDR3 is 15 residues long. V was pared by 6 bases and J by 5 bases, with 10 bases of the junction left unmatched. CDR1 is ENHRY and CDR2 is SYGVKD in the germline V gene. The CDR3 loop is CAISPGVAGGNEQYF. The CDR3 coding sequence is TGTGCCATCAGCCCCGGAGTAGCGGGAGGCAACGAGCAGTACTTC.